This entry describes one TCR beta chain. Its antigen remains unknown. The sample comes from a study of OX40 agonist ivuxolimab in advanced cancers. The wider study: In this trial design, patients received ivuxolimab intravenously at 0.01 to 10 mg/kg every 2 weeks.

The table came from immunoSEQ multiplex PCR; TCRdb's copy has only in-frame clones and leaves some out. This table holds 60,000 or so clones, roughly 88% found once. Study results and caveats: On average, a greater number of expanded clones characterised CD8+ T cells relative to CD4+.

Trimming cost V 4 bases and J 3 bases; bases outside gene matches: 8. Germline assignment: CDR1 SGHRS and CDR2 YFSETQ. The CDR3 length is 16 residues. V gene TRBV5-1 combines with J gene TRBJ1-3, with 9 positions matching TRBD1. The origin of this receptor is an adult with an advanced solid tumor such as melanoma, head and neck, liver or kidney cancer. Sequencing was performed on CD4+ or CD8+ T cells sorted from blood, taken in a trial of the OX40 agonist ivuxolimab. Written as DNA, the CDR3 is TGCGCCAGCAGCCCCTCTTGGACAGGGGTTGGAAACACCATATATTTT. Translated, it gives CASSPSWTGVGNTIYF.